The clone carrying this T cell receptor beta chain was seen just once. What it recognizes is unknown. Time point: week 5, during vaccination. Each dose delivered 300 ug of mutant IDH1 20-mer peptide subcutaneously with imiquimod. V gave up 4 bases and J gave up 6 bases, with 11 bases separating them. CDR1 and CDR2 (germline): SGHAT, FQNNGV. The CDR3 covers 13 residues. Clones were read by immunoSEQ multiplex PCR, and TCRdb kept only the in-frame ones, dropping some. The sample comprises roughly 40,000 clones, approximately 90% of which are singletons, and roughly 2.6% rests with the top ten. The data were obtained in a study of a mutant IDH1 vaccine in newly diagnosed glioma. Study-wide background: There were approximately 62% males and approximately 38% females among treated patients, whose mean age was about 44 years.

The receptor was isolated from a man aged 50 or older with glioma. The chain uses TRBV11-2 and TRBJ2-3; D uncertain. Material: PBMCs, obtained from a glioma patient whose treatment included an IDH1 peptide vaccine. CDR3 sequence: CASSSVVSDTQYF. CDR3 nucleotides: TGTGCCAGCAGCTCCGTAGTTTCGGATACGCAGTATTTT.